This T cell receptor beta chain was observed in a study of T cell clonality in common variable immunodeficiency. CDR3 size: 18 residues. V was clipped by 5 bases and J by 3 bases; unmatched bases: 10. Germline CDR1 is SGHVS and CDR2 is FNYEAQ. This clone showed up just a few times. The read ends 3 residues early relative to the CDR3; the germline J gene fills the gap. Control and CVID samples contributed equal amounts of genomic DNA. The method was immunoSEQ multiplex PCR; TCRdb's version includes in-frame clones alone and lacks a portion of them. Singletons are absent from the sample, which has approximately 34,000 clones.

This clonotype was sampled from a person aged 18 to 69 in good health. V usage is TRBV7-6 and J usage is TRBJ2-3; TRBD2 aligns across 14 bases. The sequencing input was peripheral blood mononuclear cells. The DNA read from the CDR3 is TGTGCCAGCAGCCCAACCCTGGGACTAGCGGGGGATACAGATACG. Amino acid sequence: CASSPTLGLAGDTDT. The whole CDR3 reads CASSPTLGLAGDTDTQYF.